A selection of T cell receptor beta chains follows, all from one sample in a study of long-term antiretroviral therapy in people with HIV. This table comes from immunoSEQ multiplex PCR, and its TCRdb copy is limited to in-frame clones, with some not included. Among some 20,000 clones, around 80% were seen once, and the ten largest hold approximately 15%. The source material was unsorted PBMCs, sampled 2.9 years after starting antiretroviral therapy. The receptor source for this set is a young woman with HIV. The CDR3 runs from the conserved cysteine through the conserved F or W. D genes are given only for firm matches. Not all rows give a size; the values are once, few, many and, for expanded clones, a class.

>TRBJ2-3|TRBV10-3|.|.
TGTGCCATCAAGGGGGACCCTAGCACAGATACGCAGTATTTT
CAIKGDPSTDTQYF
>TRBJ2-2|TRBV5-1|.|TRBD1
TGCGCCAGCAGCTTGGTTTCGGACAGGACGAACACCGGGGAGCTGTTTTTT
CASSLVSDRTNTGELFF
>TRBJ1-5|TRBV19|.|.
TGTGCCAGTAGTATTATTTCCGTAAATCAGCCCCAGCATTTT
CASSIISVNQPQHF
>TRBJ1-2|TRBV7-9|.|TRBD1
TGTGCCAGCAGCTTCGAGGGGGCAGGACTTGGCTACACCTTC
CASSFEGAGLGYTF
>TRBJ1-6|TRBV9|.|TRBD1
TGTGCCAGCAGAGCGGGACAGGGCCCCCTCCACTTT
CASRAGQGPLHF
>TRBJ1-5|TRBV15|.|.
TGTGCCACCAGCAGTCCGGTCCGAGATAAAGTGCCCCAGCATTTT
CATSSPVRDKVPQHF
>TRBJ2-6|TRBV27|.|.
TGTGCCAGCAGGGCTGACAAGTCTGGGGCCAACGTCCTGACTTTC
CASRADKSGANVLTF
>TRBJ2-6|TRBV30|.|.
TGTGCCTGGAGTGTAGGGCGGACCCCAGGGGCCAACGTCCTGACTTTC
CAWSVGRTPGANVLTF
>TRBJ2-7|TRBV10-3|.|.
TGTGCCATCAGTGGATGGACAAACGATTCCTACGAGCAGTACTTC
CAISGWTNDSYEQYF
>TRBJ1-4|TRBV2|.|.
TGTGCCAGCAGTGTGGGACTCGTCGAGAGTGAAAAACTGTTTTTT
CASSVGLVESEKLFF
>TRBJ2-7|TRBV6-1|.|TRBD1
TGTGCCAGCAGTGAATCGGGACAGACCTACGAGCAGTACTTC
CASSESGQTYEQYF
>TRBJ1-2|TRBV5-4|few|TRBD1
TGTGCCAGCAGCCTAGGGACAGGAGCTAACTATGGCTACACCTTC
CASSLGTGANYGYTF
>TRBJ1-1|TRBV2|.|.
TGTGCCAGCCAGATGAACACTGAAGCTTTCTTT
CASQMNTEAFF
>TRBJ2-6|TRBV28|.|.
TGTGCCAGCAGAATCTCTGGGGCCAACGTCCTGACTTTC
CASRISGANVLTF
>TRBJ2-3|TRBV4-1|.|TRBD2
TGCGCCAGCAGCCTAAGCGGGGCCAGCACAGATACGCAGTATTTT
CASSLSGASTDTQYF
>TRBJ1-1|TRBV10-3|.|.
TGTGCCATCAGAGGGGTATCGAACACTGAAGCTTTCTTT
CAIRGVSNTEAFF
>TRBJ2-7|TRBV15|.|.
TGTGCCACCAGCAGACCCCGAGGGGACACATGGTCCCACGAGCAGTACTTC
CATSRPRGDTWSHEQYF
>TRBJ2-3|TRBV9|.|TRBD2
TGTGCCAGCAGCGAGCGGGGAAGGGTCTCAGATACGCAGTATTTT
CASSERGRVSDTQYF
>TRBJ2-3|TRBV12-1|.|.
TGTGCCACCTCTGGGGTGACGCAGTATTTT
CATSGVTQYF
>TRBJ2-3|TRBV4-1|.|TRBD2
TGCGCCAGCAGCCAAGGGCGGGGGGGAACAGATACGCAGTATTTT
CASSQGRGGTDTQYF